This TCR beta chain was sequenced for a study of identical twins. The study's findings and limits: Abundant cord blood beta clonotypes carried fewer insertions; memory repertoires showed none. The study drew conclusions from cross-sectional statistical analysis, not from following the same donors. Out-of-frame alpha sequences common to twins exhibited an excess of low generation probability.

Each CDR3 protein gets one entry after TCRdb re-called the 5' RACE reads with MiXCR. The sample has roughly 250,000 distinct CDR3 sequences, more than 13% seen once. This clonotype was detected many times. Its cognate antigen is unknown. Sequencing used memory (CD45RO+) T cells sorted from blood. This clonotype was obtained from a young woman in good health.

The CDR3 bases are TGCAGTGCAAGGGGGGATATTGAGCAGTTCTTC. Protein sequence: CSARGDIEQFF. The genes are TRBV20-1 and TRBJ2-1; either TRBD1 or TRBD2 may fit D (6 bases each). V dropped 6 bases and J dropped 9 bases, with 12 bases sitting between them. CDR1 and CDR2 (germline): DFQATT, SNEGSKA (reference sequence). The CDR3 has 11 amino acids.